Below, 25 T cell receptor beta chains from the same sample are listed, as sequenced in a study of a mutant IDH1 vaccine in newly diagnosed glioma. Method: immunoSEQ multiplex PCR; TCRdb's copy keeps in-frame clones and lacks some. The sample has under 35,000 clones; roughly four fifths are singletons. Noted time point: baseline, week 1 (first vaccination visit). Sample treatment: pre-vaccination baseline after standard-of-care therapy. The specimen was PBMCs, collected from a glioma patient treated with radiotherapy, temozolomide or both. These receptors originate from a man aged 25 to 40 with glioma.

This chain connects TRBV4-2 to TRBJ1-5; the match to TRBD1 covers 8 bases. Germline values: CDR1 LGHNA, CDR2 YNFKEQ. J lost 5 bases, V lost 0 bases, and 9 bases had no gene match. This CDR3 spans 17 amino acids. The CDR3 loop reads CASSQEVSDRGYQPQHF. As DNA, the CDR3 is TGTGCCAGCAGCCAAGAAGTTTCAGACAGGGGATATCAGCCCCAGCATTTT.

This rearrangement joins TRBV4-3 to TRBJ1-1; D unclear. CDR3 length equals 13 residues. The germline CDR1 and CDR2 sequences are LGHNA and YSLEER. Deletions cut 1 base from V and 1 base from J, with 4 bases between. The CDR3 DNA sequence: TGCGCCAGCAGCCAAGGGAGGAACACTGAAGCTTTCTTT. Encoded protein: CASSQGRNTEAFF.

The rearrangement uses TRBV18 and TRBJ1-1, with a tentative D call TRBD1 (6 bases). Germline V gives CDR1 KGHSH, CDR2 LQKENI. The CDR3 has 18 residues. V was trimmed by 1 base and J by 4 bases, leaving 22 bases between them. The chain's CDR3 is CASSPLSTASRGPTEAFF. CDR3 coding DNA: TGTGCCAGCTCACCACTAAGCACTGCTAGCAGGGGCCCCACTGAAGCTTTCTTT.

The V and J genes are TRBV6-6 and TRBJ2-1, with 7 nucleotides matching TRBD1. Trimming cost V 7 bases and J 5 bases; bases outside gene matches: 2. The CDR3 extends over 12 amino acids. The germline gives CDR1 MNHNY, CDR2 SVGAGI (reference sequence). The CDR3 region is CASIDRDNEQFF. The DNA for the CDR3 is TGTGCCAGCATTGACAGGGACAATGAGCAGTTCTTC.

The CDR3 sequence: CASSPERENTEAFF. For the CDR3, the DNA is TGTGCCAGCAGCCCGGAGCGAGAGAACACTGAAGCTTTCTTT. The gene calls are TRBV11-1 and TRBJ1-1; no clear D gene. With 5 bases removed from V and 1 base from J, the gap between germline ends came to 11 bases. The CDR3 has 14 amino acids. From germline, CDR1 is SGHAT and CDR2 FQDESV (reference sequence).

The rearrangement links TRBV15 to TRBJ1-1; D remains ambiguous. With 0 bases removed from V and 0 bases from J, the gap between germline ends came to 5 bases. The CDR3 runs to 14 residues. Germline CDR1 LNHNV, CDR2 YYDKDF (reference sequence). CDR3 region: CATSRELLNTEAFF. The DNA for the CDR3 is TGTGCCACCAGCAGAGAACTTTTGAACACTGAAGCTTTCTTT.

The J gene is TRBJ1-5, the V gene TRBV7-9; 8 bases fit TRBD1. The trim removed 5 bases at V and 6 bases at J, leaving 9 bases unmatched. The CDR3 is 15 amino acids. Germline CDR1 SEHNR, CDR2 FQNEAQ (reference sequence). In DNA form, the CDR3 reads TGTGCCAGCAGCCAAGACCCAGGGGGCGGTCAGCCCCAGCATTTT. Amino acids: CASSQDPGGGQPQHF.

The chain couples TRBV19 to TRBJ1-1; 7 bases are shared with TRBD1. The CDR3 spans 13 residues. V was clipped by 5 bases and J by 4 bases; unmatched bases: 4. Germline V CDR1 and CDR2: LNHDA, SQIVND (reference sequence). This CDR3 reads CASSETGTTEAFF. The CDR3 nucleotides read TGTGCCAGTAGTGAGACAGGGACCACTGAAGCTTTCTTT.

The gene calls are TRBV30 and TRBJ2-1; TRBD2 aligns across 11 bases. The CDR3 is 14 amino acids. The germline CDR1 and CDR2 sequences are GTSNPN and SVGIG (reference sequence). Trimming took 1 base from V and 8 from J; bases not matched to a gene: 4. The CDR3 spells CAWSAGLAGYEQFF. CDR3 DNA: TGTGCCTGGAGTGCCGGACTAGCGGGCTATGAGCAGTTCTTC. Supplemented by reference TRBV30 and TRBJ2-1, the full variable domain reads SQTIHQWPATLVQPVGSPLSLECTVEGTSNPNLYWYRQAAGRGLQLLFYSVGIGQISSEVPQNLSASRPQDRQFILSSKKLLLSDSGFYLCAWSAGLAGYEQFFGPGTRLTVL.

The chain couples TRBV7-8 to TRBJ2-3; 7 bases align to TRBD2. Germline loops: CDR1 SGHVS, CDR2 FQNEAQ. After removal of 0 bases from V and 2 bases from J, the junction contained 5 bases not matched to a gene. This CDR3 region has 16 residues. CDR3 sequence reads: CASSLALGLVTDTQYF. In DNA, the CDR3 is TGTGCCAGCAGCTTAGCCCTAGGACTAGTCACAGATACGCAGTATTTT.

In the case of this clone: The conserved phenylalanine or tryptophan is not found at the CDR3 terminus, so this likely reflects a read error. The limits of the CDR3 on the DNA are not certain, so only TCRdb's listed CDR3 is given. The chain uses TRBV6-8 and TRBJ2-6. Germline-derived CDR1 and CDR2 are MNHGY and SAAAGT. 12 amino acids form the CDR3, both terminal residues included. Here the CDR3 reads CASSEISRSNKV.

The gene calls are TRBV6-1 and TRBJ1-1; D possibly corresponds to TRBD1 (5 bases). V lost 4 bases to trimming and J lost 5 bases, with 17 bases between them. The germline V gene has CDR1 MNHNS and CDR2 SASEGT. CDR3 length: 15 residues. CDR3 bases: TGTGCCAGCAGTGGGGAGTGGGGGAGTGCAACTGAAGCTTTCTTT. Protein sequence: CASSGEWGSATEAFF.

CDR3: CSVEPGGVGHSGELFF. As DNA, the CDR3 is TGCAGCGTTGAACCGGGAGGGGTCGGTCATAGCGGGGAGCTGTTTTTT. The chain employs TRBV29-1 and TRBJ2-2, with TRBD2 identical over 8 bases. This CDR3 comprises 16 residues. V lost 2 bases to trimming and J lost 7 bases; unmatched junction nucleotides: 12. Germline V CDR1 and CDR2: SQVTM, ANQGSEA.

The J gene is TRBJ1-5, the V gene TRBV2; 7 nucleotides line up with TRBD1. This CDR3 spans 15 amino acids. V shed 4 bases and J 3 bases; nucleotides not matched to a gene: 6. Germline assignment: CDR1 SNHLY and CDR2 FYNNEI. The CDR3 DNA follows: TGTGCCAGCAGTGTGTCGGGACAGTACAATCAGCCCCAGCATTTT. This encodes CASSVSGQYNQPQHF.

CDR3 DNA: TGTGCCAGCAGCCGATTGGGGGGCCTCTCTGGGGCCAACGTCCTGACTTTC. Protein: CASSRLGGLSGANVLTF. This chain uses TRBV7-9 with TRBJ2-6; either TRBD1 or TRBD2 may fit D (6 bases each). The germline V and J ends were trimmed by 5 bases and 0 bases, with 14 bases remaining between them. This CDR3 has 17 residues. Germline lookup yields CDR1 SEHNR and CDR2 FQNEAQ (reference sequence).

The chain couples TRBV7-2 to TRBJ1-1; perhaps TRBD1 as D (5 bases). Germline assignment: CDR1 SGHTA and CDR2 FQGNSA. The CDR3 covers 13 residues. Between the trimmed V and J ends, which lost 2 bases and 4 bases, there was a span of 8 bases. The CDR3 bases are TGTGCCAGCAGCTTACAGGGTCCCACTGAAGCTTTCTTT. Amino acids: CASSLQGPTEAFF.

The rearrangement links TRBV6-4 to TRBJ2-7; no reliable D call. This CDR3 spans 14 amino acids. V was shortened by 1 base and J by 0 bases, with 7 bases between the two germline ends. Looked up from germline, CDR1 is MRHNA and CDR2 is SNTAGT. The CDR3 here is CASSDYPSSYEQYF. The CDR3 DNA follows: TGTGCCAGCAGTGACTACCCCTCCTCCTACGAGCAGTACTTC.

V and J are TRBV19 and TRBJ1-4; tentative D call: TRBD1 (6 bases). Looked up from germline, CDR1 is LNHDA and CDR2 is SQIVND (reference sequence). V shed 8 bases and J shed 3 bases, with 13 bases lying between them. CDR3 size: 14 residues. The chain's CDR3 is CASAGGGSNEKLFF. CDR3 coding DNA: TGTGCCAGTGCCGGCGGGGGCTCTAATGAAAAACTGTTTTTT.

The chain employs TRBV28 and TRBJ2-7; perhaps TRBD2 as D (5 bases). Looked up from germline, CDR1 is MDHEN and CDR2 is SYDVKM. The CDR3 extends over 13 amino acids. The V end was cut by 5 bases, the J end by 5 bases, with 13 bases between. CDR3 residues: CASSGRGLDEQYF. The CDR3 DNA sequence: TGTGCCAGCAGTGGGAGAGGGCTCGACGAGCAGTACTTC.

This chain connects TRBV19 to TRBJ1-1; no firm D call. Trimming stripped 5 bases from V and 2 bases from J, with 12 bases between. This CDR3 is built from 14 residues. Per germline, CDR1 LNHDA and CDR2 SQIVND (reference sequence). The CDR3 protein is CASSLGFSNTEAFF. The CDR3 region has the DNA TGTGCCAGTAGTTTGGGCTTTTCAAACACTGAAGCTTTCTTT.

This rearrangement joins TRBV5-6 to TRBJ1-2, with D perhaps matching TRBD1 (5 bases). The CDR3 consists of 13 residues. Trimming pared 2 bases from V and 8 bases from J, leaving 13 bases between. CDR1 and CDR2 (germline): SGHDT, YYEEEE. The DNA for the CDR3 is TGTGCCAGCAGCTTTTGGCCAGGGCGAGGCTACACCTTC. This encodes CASSFWPGRGYTF.

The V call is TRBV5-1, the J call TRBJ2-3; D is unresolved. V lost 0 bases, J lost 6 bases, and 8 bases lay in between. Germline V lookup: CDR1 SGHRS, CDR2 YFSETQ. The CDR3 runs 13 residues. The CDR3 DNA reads TGCGCCAGCAGCTTGGCCGGGTACGATACGCAGTATTTT. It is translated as CASSLAGYDTQYF. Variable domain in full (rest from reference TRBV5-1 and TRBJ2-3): KAGVTQTPRYLIKTRGQQVTLSCSPISGHRSVSWYQQTPGQGLQFLFEYFSETQRNKGNFPGRFSGRQFSNSRSEMNVSTLELGDSALYLCASSLAGYDTQYFGPGTRLTVL.

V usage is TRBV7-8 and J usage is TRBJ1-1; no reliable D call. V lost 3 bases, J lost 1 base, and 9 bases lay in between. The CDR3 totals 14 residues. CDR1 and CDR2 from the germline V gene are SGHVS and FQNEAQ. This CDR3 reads CASSFGWPNTEAFF. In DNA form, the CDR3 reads TGTGCCAGCAGCTTTGGCTGGCCGAACACTGAAGCTTTCTTT.

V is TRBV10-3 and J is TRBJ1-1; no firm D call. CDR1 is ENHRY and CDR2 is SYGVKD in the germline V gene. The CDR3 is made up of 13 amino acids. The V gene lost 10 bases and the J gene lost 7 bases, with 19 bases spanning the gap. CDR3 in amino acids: CATNTGGSIEAFF. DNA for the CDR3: TGTGCCACAAACACGGGAGGGTCGATTGAAGCTTTCTTT.

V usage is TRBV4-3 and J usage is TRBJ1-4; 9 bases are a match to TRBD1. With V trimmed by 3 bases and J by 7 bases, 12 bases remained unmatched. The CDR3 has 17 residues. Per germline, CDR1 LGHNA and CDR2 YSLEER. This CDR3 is CASSHDIYRGRVEKLFF. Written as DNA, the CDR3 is TGCGCCAGCAGCCACGATATTTACAGGGGGCGGGTTGAAAAACTGTTTTTT.